This entry lists 15 T cell receptor beta chains sequenced from one sample in a study of T cell clusters in autoimmune cytopenias. TRB rearrangements were amplified by touch-down multiplex PCR with mixed TRB-A/B primers. TCRdb reprocessed the multiplex PCR reads; each CDR3 protein has one entry and no DNA is given. The listing contains some 6,200 distinct CDR3 sequences. Each sample's input was approximately 0.25 ug genomic DNA, 30,000 to 45,000 genome equivalents. These data were also filed under a second study, of T cell repertoires in aging, cancer and after chemotherapy.

Sequenced sample: peripheral blood. Receptors originate from a human donor in good health.

The gene calls are TRBV6-5 and TRBJ1-1; the D gene TCRdb calls, TRBD1, cannot be checked with no DNA. This CDR3 contains 13 residues. In germline, CDR1 is MNHEY, CDR2 SVGAGI. Here the CDR3 reads CASSLEPGVEAFF.

This sequence joins TRBV20-1 and TRBJ2-7; TCRdb's D gene call, TRBD2, goes unchecked for lack of DNA. CDR1 DFQATT and CDR2 SNEGSKA come from the germline V gene (reference sequence). The CDR3 runs to 14 residues. The CDR3 loop is CSARTSGRNHEQYF.

By frequency, this clonotype is medium-sized. The chain links TRBV15 to TRBJ2-7; the TCRdb D gene call, TRBD1, has no DNA to confirm it. The CDR3 length is 15 residues. Germline V gene lookup returns CDR1 LNHNV and CDR2 YYDKDF (reference sequence). The CDR3 spells CATSRDGGRAYEQYF.

The genes are TRBV7-9 and TRBJ2-3; TCRdb selects TRBD2, and the lack of DNA leaves this call unchecked. The CDR3 has 13 residues. Germline CDR1 SEHNR, CDR2 FQNEAQ (reference sequence). CDR3 amino acids: CASSQEGTSGQYF.

The chain recombines TRBV6-1 with TRBJ2-1; TCRdb returns TRBD1, unconfirmable since there is no DNA. CDR1 is MNHNS and CDR2 is SASEGT in the germline V gene. CDR3 length: 15 residues. This CDR3 is CATSLGGLPRNEQFF.

Frequency places this clonotype as medium-sized. This chain links TRBV11-1 with TRBJ2-7. CDR1 is SGHAT and CDR2 is FQDESV in the germline V gene (reference sequence). There are 14 residues in the CDR3. CDR3 sequence: CASSLVDGVREQYF. The full variable domain, its missing parts supplied by reference TRBV11-1 and TRBJ2-7, is EAEVAQSPRYKITEKSQAVAFWCDPISGHATLYWYRQILGQGPELLVQFQDESVVDDSQLPKDRFSAERLKGVDSTLKIQPAELGDSAMYLCASSLVDGVREQYFGPGTRLTVT.

The chain links TRBV27 to TRBJ2-2. The CDR3 consists of 14 residues. CDR1 is MNHEY and CDR2 is SMNVEV in the germline V gene (reference sequence). The CDR3 spells CASSYVGYTGELFF.

This rearrangement joins TRBV30 to TRBJ1-5; the TCRdb D gene call, TRBD1, has no DNA to confirm it. The CDR3 is made up of 13 amino acids. Germline loops: CDR1 GTSNPN, CDR2 SVGIG (reference sequence). CDR3 loop: CACSGGANQPQHF.

Considering frequency, this clonotype is medium-sized. The rearrangement uses TRBV29-1 and TRBJ2-2; TCRdb calls TRBD2, which cannot be checked without DNA. Germline V CDR1 and CDR2: SQVTM, ANQGSEA. CDR3 length: 17 residues. The CDR3: CSVEDRGLAREAGELFF.

The rearrangement links TRBV12-3 or TRBV12-4 to TRBJ2-7; as DNA is missing, the TRBD2 call by TCRdb cannot be tested. The CDR3 has 12 amino acids. The CDR3 region is CASSPSPYEQYF.

The rearrangement uses TRBV19 and TRBJ1-1; TCRdb picks TRBD1, but there is no DNA to check that call. Germline V gene lookup returns CDR1 LNHDA and CDR2 SQIVND (reference sequence). The CDR3 runs 14 residues. CDR3 sequence: CASSPRTGVTEAFF.

By frequency, this clonotype is medium-sized. This chain uses TRBV6-5 with TRBJ1-2. The CDR3 spans 13 residues. The germline V gene encodes CDR1 MNHEY and CDR2 SVGAGI. This CDR3 reads CASSLTGVAGYTF.

This chain links TRBV19 with TRBJ1-5; TCRdb reports TRBD1, a call that lacks DNA to check it against. Germline V gene lookup returns CDR1 LNHDA and CDR2 SQIVND (reference sequence). The length of the CDR3 is 16 residues. CDR3 residues: CASRDRDSGVVQPQHF.

The V call is TRBV27, the J call TRBJ2-6; TCRdb picks TRBD1, but there is no DNA to check that call. Germline lookup yields CDR1 MNHEY and CDR2 SMNVEV (reference sequence). CDR3 length: 18 residues. CDR3 protein: CASSLTGGFLSGANVLTF.

This clonotype is medium-sized by frequency. The chain carries TRBV6-6 and TRBJ2-1; TCRdb designates TRBD2, a call that cannot be tested without DNA. Germline-derived CDR1 and CDR2 are MNHNY and SVGAGI (reference sequence). The length of the CDR3 is 14 residues. The CDR3 loop is CASRYSGVYNEQFF.